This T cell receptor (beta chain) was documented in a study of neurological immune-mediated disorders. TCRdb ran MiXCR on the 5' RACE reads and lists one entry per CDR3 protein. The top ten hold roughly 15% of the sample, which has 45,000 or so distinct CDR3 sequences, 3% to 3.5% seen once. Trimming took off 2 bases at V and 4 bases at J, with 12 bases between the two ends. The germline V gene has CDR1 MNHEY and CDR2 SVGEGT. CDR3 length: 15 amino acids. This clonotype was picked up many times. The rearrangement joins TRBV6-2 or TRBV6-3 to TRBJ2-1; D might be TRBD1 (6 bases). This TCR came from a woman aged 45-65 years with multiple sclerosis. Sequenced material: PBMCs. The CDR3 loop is CASSYPRQVYNEQFF. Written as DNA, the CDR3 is TGTGCCAGCAGTTACCCGAGACAGGTTTACAATGAGCAGTTCTTC.